This record concerns one T cell receptor beta chain sequence. Source study methods: Amplification of reference gene primers provided the estimated nucleated cell counts. Profiled with immunoSEQ multiplex PCR; TCRdb holds only in-frame clones, not every one. D and trimming were read from the DNA, whereas the V and J calls and clone size are those reported in that table. This sample has around 160,000 clones; 80% occur once, and the top ten carry approximately 12%. This specimen belongs to a study of blood T cell repertoires in COVID-19. As for the study in general: T cells, B-cell-depleted T cells, or PBMCs provided the cDNA or gDNA that served as material.

The CDR3 sequence is 14 residues long. Per the germline V gene, CDR1 is SGHRS and CDR2 is YFSETQ. V lost 6 bases to trimming and J lost 5 bases; unmatched junction nucleotides: 8. The receptor was isolated from a man aged 60 to 75 with active or convalescent COVID-19. Sequenced sample: peripheral blood. This sequence joins TRBV5-1 and TRBJ2-7; the match to TRBD2 covers 10 bases. The CDR3 loop is CASTVTSGNHEQYF. Here the CDR3 DNA reads TGCGCCAGCACGGTAACTAGCGGGAACCACGAGCAGTACTTC.